Following are 14 T cell receptor beta chains from one sample sequenced in a study of Ad26.COV2.S vaccination and SARS-CoV-2 variants (dated by TCRdb to about 2021). Libraries were built with the immunoSEQ multiplex PCR assay. TCRdb obtained this table from immuneACCESS and retained in-frame rearrangements with V and J assigned. These tables miss some clones; where compared with another copy, unresolved V genes account for less than half of the shortfall, and the remainder is unexplained. The sample table shows 450,000 to 550,000 clones, and roughly nine tenths are seen once. The ten largest clones take up about 2.7% of the sample. The label giving this sample's treatment or condition can be read as: roughly 18 received Ad26.COV2.S at low or high dose, single or two shots; about 5 received placebo; per-sample allocation not given. Repertoires of vaccine and placebo recipients were sequenced from samples taken on day 63 after the first injection.

This specimen consisted of peripheral blood, obtained in a trial of Ad26.COV2.S vaccine versus placebo. These TCRs come from a person between 18 and 65 years old who received the Ad26.COV2.S COVID-19 vaccine or a placebo.

The chain is built from TRBV7-9 and TRBJ1-4; D possibly corresponds to TRBD1 (5 bases). This CDR3 is 13 amino acids long. Trimming pared 6 bases from V and 5 bases from J, leaving 10 bases between. The germline V gene has CDR1 SEHNR and CDR2 FQNEAQ (reference sequence). DNA of the CDR3: TGTGCCAGCAGTTTGGGGCAGAATGAAAAACTGTTTTTT. Its protein is CASSLGQNEKLFF. Filled out from reference TRBV7-9 and TRBJ1-4, the complete variable domain reads DTGVSQNPRHKITKRGQNVTFRCDPISEHNRLYWYRQTLGQGPEFLTYFQNEAQLEKSRLLSDRFSAERPKGSFSTLEIQRTEQGDSAMYLCASSLGQNEKLFFGSGTQLSVL.

V gene TRBV27 combines with J gene TRBJ2-5; D is perhaps TRBD1 or TRBD2 (7 bases each). The ends were cut back, 8 bases at V and 2 bases at J, with 27 bases in the middle. The CDR3 runs to 18 residues. Germline CDR1 is MNHEY and CDR2 is SMNVEV (reference sequence). The CDR3 protein is CASAQLLRGLAVQETQYF. CDR3 coding DNA: TGTGCCAGCGCCCAGCTCCTTAGGGGGCTAGCGGTACAAGAGACCCAGTACTTC.

V usage is TRBV11-2 and J usage is TRBJ1-4, with TRBD1 matching over 8 bases. The V segment lost 5 bases and the J segment 8 bases; nucleotides outside the gene matches: 7. Germline V gives CDR1 SGHAT, CDR2 FQNNGV. This CDR3 has 14 residues. CDR3 sequence reads: CASSRTGTGEKLFF. The CDR3 nucleotides are TGTGCCAGCAGCCGGACAGGGACTGGGGAAAAACTGTTTTTT.

The V call is TRBV21-1, the J call TRBJ2-7; the listed D gene, TRBD2, was not tested against the DNA. TRBV21-1 is described as a pseudogene. This CDR3 comprises 16 residues. CDR3 protein: CASGTSGETYSYEQYF. DNA of the CDR3: TGTGCCAGCGGCACTTCGGGGGAAACTTATTCCTACGAGCAGTACTTC.

The chain recombines TRBV28 with TRBJ1-1, with D uncertain. This CDR3 has 13 residues. The V end was cut by 7 bases, the J end by 5 bases, with 14 bases between. Germline loops: CDR1 MDHEN, CDR2 SYDVKM. The DNA of the CDR3 is TGTGCCAGCACCCTTATAGGATGGACTGAAGCTTTCTTT. This gives the protein CASTLIGWTEAFF.

The V and J genes are TRBV28 and TRBJ1-2; possibly TRBD1 for D (5 bases). Germline V gene sequence: CDR1 MDHEN, CDR2 SYDVKM. The CDR3 is 14 amino acids. Trimming shortened V by 5 bases and J by 8 bases, and 18 bases separated the two germline ends. Here the CDR3 reads CASSTQGRPKGYTF. In DNA, the CDR3 is TGTGCCAGCAGTACCCAGGGACGTCCGAAAGGCTACACCTTC.

The CDR3 region is CASSLGYYSNQPQHF. For the CDR3, the DNA is TGTGCCAGCAGCTTAGGTTACTATAGCAATCAGCCCCAGCATTTT. The genes are TRBV7-8 and TRBJ1-5; no clear D. Trimming left V 1 base short and J 0 bases short, with 7 bases between. Germline V lookup: CDR1 SGHVS, CDR2 FQNEAQ. This CDR3 is 15 amino acids long.

The chain has TRBV29-1 and TRBJ1-2, with a weak D call TRBD1 (6 bases). Germline lookup yields CDR1 SQVTM and CDR2 ANQGSEA. Deletions cut 1 base from V and 8 bases from J, with 11 bases between. The length of the CDR3 is 12 residues. CDR3 coding DNA: TGCAGCGTTGAAGGGGGGGCGTACGGCTACACCTTC. Residues: CSVEGGAYGYTF.

This clone has only one observation. The rearrangement joins TRBV19 to TRBJ1-5; TRBD1 aligns across 10 bases. The J segment lost 1 base and the V segment lost 7 bases, leaving 4 bases of the junction unmatched. There are 15 residues in the CDR3. Germline values: CDR1 LNHDA, CDR2 SQIVND (reference sequence). CDR3 in DNA: TGTGCCAGTACAGACAGGGGGCCGAGCAATCAGCCCCAGCATTTT. Protein sequence: CASTDRGPSNQPQHF.

V gene TRBV9 combines with J gene TRBJ1-2, with 9 bases identical to TRBD1. The CDR3 extends over 15 amino acids. The junction had 7 bases not matched to a gene; V was cut back by 3 bases and J by 4 bases. Germline assignment: CDR1 SGDLS and CDR2 YYNGEE. CDR3 sequence reads: CASSEGTGSAYGYTF. The CDR3 DNA sequence: TGTGCCAGCAGCGAGGGGACAGGGTCGGCCTATGGCTACACCTTC.

This clone was detected a few times. The CDR3 region has the DNA TGCGCCAGCAGCTTGTCTAGCGGGGGAAGCGATACGCAGTATTTT. Translating gives CASSLSSGGSDTQYF. The chain is built from TRBV5-1 and TRBJ2-3, with 10 bases that match TRBD2. The CDR3 totals 15 residues. Losses at the gene ends were 1 base for V and 6 bases for J; bases not matched to a gene: 5. CDR1 is SGHRS, CDR2 YFSETQ, per germline.

The count of this clone is one. The V gene is TRBV6-1, the J gene TRBJ2-3; D is possibly TRBD2 (6 bases). CDR1 MNHNS and CDR2 SASEGT come from the germline V gene. V was trimmed by 1 base and J by 0 bases, leaving 11 bases between them. The CDR3 contains 16 residues. For the CDR3, the DNA is TGTGCCAGCAGTGAAGGGACTACACTAAGCACAGATACGCAGTATTTT. This sequence encodes CASSEGTTLSTDTQYF.

In its sample, this clone was seen a few times. This chain uses TRBV10-3 with TRBJ1-5; tentatively, D is TRBD1 (5 bases). V dropped 6 bases and J dropped 5 bases, with 11 bases sitting between them. The CDR3 totals 13 residues. Germline V gene lookup returns CDR1 ENHRY and CDR2 SYGVKD. The chain's CDR3 is CAIRSMGDQPQHF. The CDR3 coding sequence is TGTGCCATCAGATCAATGGGGGATCAGCCCCAGCATTTT.

This chain links TRBV7-9 with TRBJ2-3; D gene uncertain. This CDR3 has 12 residues. In germline, CDR1 is SEHNR, CDR2 FQNEAQ (reference sequence). Between the trimmed V and J ends, which lost 0 bases and 4 bases, there was a span of 2 bases. The CDR3 sequence: CASSLASDTQYF. The CDR3 region has the DNA TGTGCCAGCAGCTTAGCGTCAGATACGCAGTATTTT.